This TCR beta chain was sequenced during a study of T cell repertoires in cytomegalovirus infection. Germline CDR1 is DFQATT and CDR2 is SNEGSKA (reference sequence). This CDR3 contains 15 residues. V shed 3 bases and J shed 2 bases, with 14 bases lying between them. This clonotype was observed a handful of times. Antigen: not known. Study observations and caveats: Dominating the ex vivo response were TCR beta clonotypes that were CMV-specific and HLA-C-restricted.

In TCRdb, the reads were re-called with MiXCR into one record per CDR3 protein. The profile shows 510,000 or so distinct CDR3 sequences, approximately 25% of them singletons. Sequenced sample: PBMCs. The J gene is TRBJ2-4, the V gene TRBV20-1, with D tentatively TRBD1 or TRBD2 (6 bases each). This receptor was taken from a human donor in good health (CMV status not recorded). Some clones in this sample may be carry-over from other donors' samples. DNA of the CDR3: TGCAGTGCTAGCCCGGGGGCAACGACCAAAAACATTCAGTACTTC. Translated, it gives CSASPGATTKNIQYF.